What follows is one T cell receptor (beta chain) and its context. Its specificity is unknown. Trimming removed 7 bases at V and 3 bases at J, with 20 bases between. CDR1 is SGDLS, CDR2 YYNGEE, per germline. This CDR3 is 15 amino acids long. Naive CD8 cells lacked CD45RO, underwent positive selection for CCR7 and left out terminally differentiated effector memory CD45RA+ cells. There were no recent acute infections or vaccinations among the donors, who were healthy HIV-negative adults. Assay used: immunoSEQ multiplex PCR; TCRdb lists only in-frame clones, some missing. Of about 1,800,000 clones listed, around 96% were seen once; the top ten hold more than 0.9%. The data stem from a study of shared clonotypes between healthy human individuals. Overall study context: Per donor, CD8 memory used one plate, CD8 naive used two, CD4 memory used three and CD4 naive used three. General study findings and limits: Generally, naive subsets came out with larger estimated richness than memory subsets. Sequencing depth was a factor that was expected to affect clonotype sharing among donors.

V and J are TRBV9 and TRBJ2-7; D is ambiguous. Sequences were obtained from naive CD8+ T cells sorted from blood. The receptor comes from a man aged 18 to 30 in good health. CDR3 coding DNA: TGTGCCAGCTGGCCCCCCAGTGTACGGGTCTACGAGCAGTACTTC. It translates to CASWPPSVRVYEQYF.